Sequencing of this T cell receptor (beta chain) was carried out in a study of blood T cell repertoires in COVID-19. Overall study context: The study drew acute and convalescent COVID-19 samples from the United States, Italy and Spain. Sources were T cells, B-cell-depleted T cells, or PBMCs; the material itself was cDNA or gDNA.

TCRdb keeps only in-frame clones here, not all; method: immunoSEQ multiplex PCR. The profile shows around 94,000 clones, roughly 82% of them singletons. Sequenced material: peripheral blood. This TCR derives from a human donor in a cohort sampled during active COVID-19.

In DNA, the CDR3 is TGTGCCAGCAGTGTGGCGGGGGGGCATACGCAGTATTTT. Protein: CASSVAGGHTQYF. The chain employs TRBV2 and TRBJ2-3; TRBD2 agrees at 9 bases. CDR1 is SNHLY, CDR2 FYNNEI, per germline. Unmatched junction bases numbered 3, after V lost 4 bases and J lost 7 bases. The CDR3 contains 13 residues.